What follows are 8 T cell receptor beta chains derived from one specimen sequenced in a study of early stage breast cancer tumors (dated by TCRdb to 2016 to 2017). The library came from the immunoSEQ multiplex PCR assay. TCRdb limited this immuneACCESS table to in-frame rearrangements with V and J called. A share of clones is missing; checked studies link under half to unresolved V genes, and the rest is unexplained. The sample table holds 60,000 to 80,000 clones, of which approximately 80% were seen once. Roughly 3% of the sample belongs to the ten largest clones. Sequencing was performed on blood. Source of these receptors: a person between 55 and 69 years old with breast cancer.

The J gene is TRBJ2-1, the V gene TRBV13; D call uncertain. The CDR3 is made up of 12 amino acids. The germline CDR1 and CDR2 sequences are PRHDT and FYEKMQ (reference sequence). Trimming removed 5 bases from V and 14 bases from J, with 16 bases in between. The CDR3 DNA sequence: TGTGCCAGCAGCCTGCCAATACCCTCTGAGTTCTTC. Encoded protein: CASSLPIPSEFF.

The chain couples TRBV9 to TRBJ2-2; no clear D gene. Trimming left V 1 base short and J 4 bases short, with 5 bases between. Germline CDR1 SGDLS, CDR2 YYNGEE. The CDR3 runs 13 residues. The CDR3 DNA sequence: TGTGCCAGCAGCGTATCATCCACCGGGGAGCTGTTTTTT. This encodes CASSVSSTGELFF.

This clone came up a few times. The chain employs TRBV7-9 and TRBJ2-1, with D possibly being TRBD1 or TRBD2 (5 bases each). CDR3 length: 15 residues. Germline CDR1 is SEHNR and CDR2 is FQNEAQ (reference sequence). Trimming pared 5 bases from V and 8 bases from J, leaving 19 bases between. In nucleotides, the CDR3 is TGTGCCAGCAGCCCGAATGGGGACCCTTGGGATGAGCAGTTCTTC. It codes for CASSPNGDPWDEQFF.

The gene calls are TRBV29-1 and TRBJ2-7; the match to TRBD2 covers 7 bases. Trimming at V came to 6 bases and at J to 2 bases, leaving 7 bases not matched to a gene. The V gene's germline CDR1 is SQVTM and CDR2 ANQGSEA. This CDR3 has 13 residues. The CDR3 nucleotides are TGCAGCGTCTCTAGCGGTGTTCCCTACGAGCAGTACTTC. This gives the protein CSVSSGVPYEQYF.

V and J are TRBV18 and TRBJ1-2, with TRBD1 matching 7 bases. Germline assignment: CDR1 KGHSH and CDR2 LQKENI. The CDR3 has 14 amino acids. The ends lost 6 bases at V and 3 bases at J; junction bases unmatched: 7. The CDR3 spells CASSAGGMDYGYTF. In DNA form, the CDR3 reads TGTGCCAGCTCGGCAGGGGGTATGGACTATGGCTACACCTTC.

V is TRBV6-1 and J is TRBJ1-2; unclear D gene. From germline, CDR1 is MNHNS and CDR2 SASEGT. CDR3 length: 12 residues. The V and J ends lost 7 bases and 2 bases respectively, with 8 bases between them. The CDR3 loop is CASKPGNYGYTF. CDR3 DNA sequence: TGTGCCAGCAAGCCGGGGAACTATGGCTACACCTTC.

The gene calls are TRBV5-6 and TRBJ2-3; D possibly corresponds to TRBD2 (6 bases). The V gene's germline CDR1 is SGHDT and CDR2 YYEEEE. Trimming stripped 2 bases from V and 6 bases from J, with 10 bases between. This CDR3 has 13 amino acids. CDR3 DNA: TGTGCCAGCAGCTTCAGACTAGGGGATACGCAGTATTTT. Translated: CASSFRLGDTQYF.

The V and J genes are TRBV28 and TRBJ2-2; D is unclear. Trimming took 5 bases from V and 3 from J, leaving 10 bases between them. Per the germline V gene, CDR1 is MDHEN and CDR2 is SYDVKM. CDR3 length: 14 residues. This CDR3 is CASSPQADTGELFF. CDR3 DNA sequence: TGTGCCAGCAGTCCCCAGGCCGACACCGGGGAGCTGTTTTTT.